Listed below are T cell receptor beta chains from one sample, sequenced in a study of blood T cell repertoires in COVID-19. Only in-frame clones appear in the TCRdb table, and some are missing; sequencing was by immunoSEQ multiplex PCR. The sample shows 40,000 or so clones, 90% of them seen only once. The sample consisted of peripheral blood. The receptor set was obtained from a man over 45 with active COVID-19. Both conserved end residues are part of each CDR3. The D gene is left open where the match is weak.

d_call,v_call,cdr3_aa
TRBD1,TRBV7-9,CASSYRQGNEKLFF
-,TRBV5-1,CASSLDSAGYGYTF
TRBD1,TRBV3-1/TRBV3-2,CASSARDRTFYEQYF
-,TRBV27,CASGGRSYGYTF
-,TRBV2,CASSVPPVGAFF
-,TRBV18,CASSPNRDTEAFF
-,TRBV5-1,CASSFATGSYEQYF
TRBD1,TRBV5-1,CASSLAAGGNEKLFF
-,TRBV12-3/TRBV12-4,CASSLDFVGYTF
-,TRBV29-1,CSVEEARSLHF
TRBD1,TRBV5-6,CASSLWDRGQGGYTF
-,TRBV7-2,CASSVKGSSYEQYF
-,TRBV11-2,CASSVIINMNTEAFF
TRBD1,TRBV6-4,CATTGEIWGDEQFF
-,TRBV28,CASSFAGAVPGELFF
TRBD1,TRBV6-5,CASSYPGTGEEKLFF
-,TRBV2,CASSAGNNQPQHF
-,TRBV7-9,CASSLLGGVGYTF
-,TRBV6-1,CASSEGGRKGEQYF
-,TRBV6-5,CASSYSDKNNSPLHF
-,TRBV27,CASRETTNEKLFF
-,TRBV5-4,CASSLFTDTQYF
-,TRBV30,CAWKQANYGYTF
-,TRBV6-5,CASSYSLSSGNTIYF
-,TRBV2,CASSDVRDISYGYTF
-,TRBV30,CAWRYGNTGELFF
TRBD1,TRBV27,CASSPQGEVSYNSPLHF
-,TRBV9,CASSVAPRYGYTF
-,TRBV3-1/TRBV3-2,CASSQGRAVSNEQFF
-,TRBV25-1,CASSEYALGEVSTEAFF
-,TRBV28,CASSSPGGRSEAFF
-,TRBV2,CASSGSGMGQPQHF
-,TRBV3-1/TRBV3-2,CASSQDRPRGTGNEQFF
TRBD1,TRBV7-2,CASSSSTGNYGYTF
TRBD2,TRBV2,CASSEGRATGELFF
-,TRBV25-1,CASTQRGRFGYGYTF
-,TRBV6-4,CASSHTDSSGANVLTF
-,TRBV2,CASSAAIEAFF
-,TRBV6-6,CASSYRTGNLHF
TRBD2,TRBV6-1,CASSELAGSVYEQYF
TRBD1,TRBV3-1/TRBV3-2,CASSPDRGSYEQYF
-,TRBV6-5,CASSPPGAQETQYF
TRBD1,TRBV5-8,CASSLEGRDRVYEQYF
-,TRBV7-9,CASSPDSYNTEAFF
-,TRBV10-3,CAISESGGGGPGGTQYF
-,TRBV13,CASSDKLGADTQYF
-,TRBV7-9,CASSLSGQGSYEQYF
-,TRBV5-1,CASSLGGLNTGELFF
-,TRBV29-1,CSVGQESNEKLFF
TRBD2,TRBV4-3,CASSRTPPTSGGPGETQYF
TRBD1,TRBV20-1,CSASVRQGARSSEAFF
TRBD1,TRBV29-1,CSATGAWEQYF
TRBD1,TRBV5-1,CASSLGQGILTEAFF
TRBD2,TRBV15,CATSRDSGLAGSSYNEQFF
TRBD2,TRBV3-1/TRBV3-2,CASSPRLAGHTDTQYF
-,TRBV5-4,CASSLSSTQYF